This T cell receptor (beta chain) was sequenced during a study of blood T cell repertoires in COVID-19. Study summary: COVID-19 samples collected from the United States, Italy and Spain covered acute and convalescent phases. The analysed material was cDNA or gDNA that came from T cells, B-cell-depleted T cells, or PBMCs.

This clone occurred once. In the authors' methods: How many nucleated cells were present was estimated from reference gene primer amplification. Assay used: immunoSEQ multiplex PCR; TCRdb lists only in-frame clones, some missing. D and trimming come from the DNA, and the V and J calls and clone size come from that table. The table has tens of thousands of clones, more than 75% seen once. Germline CDR1 and CDR2: MDHEN and SYDVKM. V dropped 1 base and J dropped 0 bases, with 13 bases sitting between them. This CDR3 has 17 residues. Source material: peripheral blood. The chain uses TRBV28 and TRBJ1-5; weak D call: TRBD1 (6 bases). This sequence originates from a human donor in a cohort sampled during active COVID-19. The CDR3 loop is CASSLLAGQYSNQPQHF. The CDR3 DNA reads TGTGCCAGCAGTTTATTGGCAGGACAGTATAGCAATCAGCCCCAGCATTTT.